These 25 T cell receptor beta chains came from one sample sequenced in a study of blood T cell repertoires in COVID-19. Only in-frame clones appear in the TCRdb table, and some are missing; sequencing was by immunoSEQ multiplex PCR. The sample shows approximately 20,000 clones, roughly four fifths of them seen only once. Material for sequencing was peripheral blood. The receptors were gathered from a human donor in a cohort sampled during active COVID-19.

The chain combines TRBV5-6 with TRBJ2-5, with a possible D match to TRBD2 (5 bases). The germline gives CDR1 SGHDT, CDR2 YYEEEE. Trimming shortened V by 2 bases and J by 4 bases, and 15 bases separated the two germline ends. This CDR3 region has 15 residues. CDR3 nucleotide sequence: TGTGCCAGCAGCTTCAGAAGTCTGGGGAGAGAGACCCAGTACTTC. It is translated as CASSFRSLGRETQYF.

The rearrangement links TRBV25-1 to TRBJ2-3, with a tentative D call TRBD2 (6 bases). Germline V lookup: CDR1 MGHDK, CDR2 SYGVNS. This CDR3 region has 16 residues. Trimming pared 6 bases from V and 0 bases from J, leaving 16 bases between. CDR3 sequence reads: CASSGGRAPSTDTQYF. The CDR3 coding sequence is TGTGCCAGCAGCGGAGGGCGGGCCCCTAGCACAGATACGCAGTATTTT.

The chain recombines TRBV28 with TRBJ1-4, with TRBD1 matching over 9 bases. V dropped 4 bases and J dropped 6; count of bases not matched to a gene: 6. Germline values: CDR1 MDHEN, CDR2 SYDVKM. There are 15 residues in the CDR3. The CDR3 region has the DNA TGTGCCAGCAGTTCTCCGGGACAGGGAGATGAAAAACTGTTTTTT. Translated: CASSSPGQGDEKLFF. The full variable domain, rest sourced from reference TRBV28 and TRBJ1-4, is DVKVTQSSRYLVKRTGEKVFLECVQDMDHENMFWYRQDPGLGLRLIYFSYDVKMKEKGDIPEGYSVSREKKERFSLILESASTNQTSMYLCASSSPGQGDEKLFFGSGTQLSVL.

The chain combines TRBV7-2 with TRBJ1-2, with D possibly being TRBD1 (5 bases). V dropped 5 bases and J dropped 4 bases, with 14 bases sitting between them. This CDR3 region has 14 residues. Germline V gives CDR1 SGHTA, CDR2 FQGNSA. The CDR3 DNA is TGTGCCAGCAGCCAACGACAGAGCCTCTATGGCTACACCTTC. It encodes CASSQRQSLYGYTF.

The chain combines TRBV12-2 with TRBJ2-7; the table gives TRBD2 as D, unverified against the DNA. TRBV12-2 is reported as a pseudogene. This CDR3 has 18 amino acids. The CDR3 region has the DNA TGTGCAAGTCGCTTAAGGGAACACCCCGGGAGGGAAGTCTACGAGCAGTACTTC. The encoded protein is CASRLREHPGREVYEQYF.

This sequence joins TRBV7-2 and TRBJ2-5; possibly TRBD1 for D (5 bases). In germline, CDR1 is SGHTA, CDR2 FQGNSA. The V end lost 7 bases, the J end lost 0 bases, and 24 bases lay between the germline ends. The CDR3 contains 18 residues. The CDR3 DNA reads TGTGCCAGCACCCGCAGGGTGTCCTCGAATTTATACCAAGAGACCCAGTACTTC. This codes for CASTRRVSSNLYQETQYF.

The CDR3 bases are TGCGCCAGCAGCCCCCTGACAGGGTATGGCTACACCTTC. Protein: CASSPLTGYGYTF. The chain couples TRBV4-3 to TRBJ1-2; 7 bases are a match to TRBD1. The V and J ends lost 4 bases and 5 bases, in that order; junction bases with no gene match: 4. The length of the CDR3 is 13 residues. Germline V gene sequence: CDR1 LGHNA, CDR2 YSLEER.

The V and J genes are TRBV28 and TRBJ2-1; possible D gene TRBD2, 6 bases. Germline CDR1 reads MDHEN; CDR2 reads SYDVKM. Deletions cut 6 bases from V and 7 bases from J, with 22 bases between. CDR3 length equals 16 residues. The CDR3 protein is CASRPGAGTGQNEQFF. The CDR3 coding sequence is TGTGCCAGCAGACCCGGAGCTGGGACTGGGCAGAATGAGCAGTTCTTC.

This rearrangement joins TRBV4-3 to TRBJ2-3; no firm D call. Between the trimmed V and J ends, which lost 3 bases and 1 base, there was a span of 11 bases. Germline values: CDR1 LGHNA, CDR2 YSLEER. The CDR3 runs to 15 residues. For the CDR3, the DNA is TGCGCCAGCAGCCAGCGGAGTTTCGGCACAGATACGCAGTATTTT. Encoded protein: CASSQRSFGTDTQYF.

V gene TRBV11-2 combines with J gene TRBJ2-5; 10 bases match TRBD2. Losses at the gene ends were 2 bases for V and 5 bases for J; bases not matched to a gene: 8. The germline V gene encodes CDR1 SGHAT and CDR2 FQNNGV. The CDR3 loop spans 16 amino acids. CDR3 bases: TGTGCCAGCAGCTTACAGAGCGGGAGGGCCGGGGAGACCCAGTACTTC. The encoded protein is CASSLQSGRAGETQYF.

The rearrangement uses TRBV9 and TRBJ2-1; 10 bases line up with TRBD2. Germline V gives CDR1 SGDLS, CDR2 YYNGEE. The CDR3 length is 15 residues. V lost 3 bases and J lost 7; bases outside the gene matches: 7. The CDR3 here is CASSAGLARVNEQFF. The CDR3 DNA follows: TGTGCCAGCAGCGCGGGACTAGCGAGGGTGAATGAGCAGTTCTTC. The variable domain in full, completed from reference TRBV9 and TRBJ2-1, reads DSGVTQTPKHLITATGQRVTLRCSPRSGDLSVYWYQQSLDQGLQFLIQYYNGEERAKGNILERFSAQQFPDLHSELNLSSLELGDSALYFCASSAGLARVNEQFFGPGTRLTVL.

V usage is TRBV9 and J usage is TRBJ2-5; 7 bases are a match to TRBD1. The V gene's germline CDR1 is SGDLS and CDR2 YYNGEE. Trimming removed 2 bases from V and 1 base from J; junction bases left unmatched: 11. The CDR3 is 17 amino acids. The CDR3 reads CASSVRDREWRQETQYF. CDR3 bases: TGTGCCAGCAGCGTGAGAGACAGGGAATGGCGCCAAGAGACCCAGTACTTC.

This clone has only one observation. The gene calls are TRBV2 and TRBJ2-5, with D unresolved. From germline, CDR1 is SNHLY and CDR2 FYNNEI. The CDR3 is 13 amino acids. Trimming took off 7 bases at V and 3 bases at J, with 12 bases between the two ends. CDR3 coding DNA: TGTGCCAGCATCCAAAATGTAGAAGAGACCCAGTACTTC. It translates to CASIQNVEETQYF.

The genes are TRBV28 and TRBJ2-3; TRBD2 matches at 7 bases. Germline assignment: CDR1 MDHEN and CDR2 SYDVKM. This CDR3 is 14 amino acids long. Trimming cost V 5 bases and J 4 bases; bases outside gene matches: 6. This CDR3 is CASSQREGADTQYF. The DNA of the CDR3 is TGTGCCAGCAGTCAGCGGGAAGGGGCAGATACGCAGTATTTT.

V and J are TRBV11-3 and TRBJ2-3, with D perhaps TRBD1 (6 bases). Looked up from germline, CDR1 is SGHNT and CDR2 is YENEEA. The length of the CDR3 is 14 residues. Trimming took 1 base from V and 2 from J, leaving 7 bases between them. DNA for the CDR3: TGTGCCAGCAGCTTAGGGGGGCACACAGATACGCAGTATTTT. As protein: CASSLGGHTDTQYF.

The V gene is TRBV9, the J gene TRBJ2-6; D ambiguous. Between the trimmed V and J ends, which lost 2 bases and 0 bases, there was a span of 6 bases. This CDR3 spans 15 amino acids. Germline V gene data show CDR1 as SGDLS and CDR2 as YYNGEE. The chain's CDR3 is CASSVGRSGANVLTF. The CDR3 bases are TGTGCCAGCAGCGTCGGTCGCTCTGGGGCCAACGTCCTGACTTTC.

The chain is built from TRBV4-2 and TRBJ1-1, with a tentative D call TRBD1 (6 bases). The CDR3 extends over 15 amino acids. Germline V gives CDR1 LGHNA, CDR2 YNFKEQ. Trimming removed 0 bases from V and 1 base from J, with 9 bases in between. The CDR3 region has the DNA TGTGCCAGCAGCCAAGATGACAGGCCGAACACTGAAGCTTTCTTT. Its translation is CASSQDDRPNTEAFF.

J is TRBJ2-3 and V is TRBV19; maybe TRBD1 (5 bases). Deletions cut 3 bases from V and 10 bases from J, with 8 bases between. CDR3 length: 11 amino acids. Germline V lookup: CDR1 LNHDA, CDR2 SQIVND (reference sequence). CDR3 DNA sequence: TGTGCCAGTAGTATCTTAGGGGCGCAGTATTTT. It translates to CASSILGAQYF. Supplemented by reference TRBV19 and TRBJ2-3, the full variable domain reads DGGITQSPKYLFRKEGQNVTLSCEQNLNHDAMYWYRQDPGQGLRLIYYSQIVNDFQKGDIAEGYSVSREKKESFPLTVTSAQKNPTAFYLCASSILGAQYFGPGTRLTVL.

Remarks on this clone: A read error may produce the germline difference seen at one junction end. The chain employs TRBV2 and TRBJ1-6; possible D gene TRBD1, 6 bases. Germline CDR1 is SNHLY and CDR2 is FYNNEI. The CDR3 totals 15 residues. The DNA for the CDR3 is TGTGCCTGCAGGGTGGACAGCTCCTATAATTCACCCCTCCACTTT. Translating gives CACRVDSSYNSPLHF. Full variable domain (rest looked up from reference TRBV2 and TRBJ1-6): EPEVTQTPSHQVTQMGQEVILRCVPISNHLYFYWYRQILGQKVEFLVSFYNNEISEKSEIFDDQFSVERPDGSNFTLKIRSTKLEDSAMYFCACRVDSSYNSPLHFGNGTRLTVT.

The rearrangement uses TRBV7-2 and TRBJ2-3; 13 nucleotides agree with TRBD2. This CDR3 has 17 residues. Germline V gives CDR1 SGHTA, CDR2 FQGNSA. The V segment lost 4 bases and the J segment 5 bases; nucleotides outside the gene matches: 9. CDR3 DNA: TGTGCCAGCAGCTCTACACTAGCGGGAGGGCCGAAAGATACGCAGTATTTT. Protein sequence: CASSSTLAGGPKDTQYF.

V and J are TRBV19 and TRBJ2-1; 9 positions match TRBD2. There are 15 residues in the CDR3. Germline CDR1 and CDR2: LNHDA and SQIVND (reference sequence). The V segment lost 6 bases and the J segment 0 bases; nucleotides outside the gene matches: 3. CDR3 nucleotide sequence: TGTGCCAGTAGGCTAGCGGGGAGCTCCTACAATGAGCAGTTCTTC. It is translated as CASRLAGSSYNEQFF.

The rearrangement uses TRBV20-1 and TRBJ2-1; D unresolved. This CDR3 region has 10 residues. Trimming took 5 bases from V and 7 from J, leaving 6 bases between them. Germline assignment: CDR1 DFQATT and CDR2 SNEGSKA (reference sequence). Written as DNA, the CDR3 is TGCAGTGCTCCCAGGAATGAGCAGTTCTTC. This translates into CSAPRNEQFF.

The chain combines TRBV25-1 with TRBJ2-6; no clear D. The CDR3 has 16 amino acids. From germline, CDR1 is MGHDK and CDR2 SYGVNS. The V end was cut by 4 bases, the J end by 0 bases, with 10 bases between. CDR3 sequence reads: CASSVGQLSGANVLTF. CDR3 bases: TGTGCCAGCAGTGTGGGCCAACTCTCTGGGGCCAACGTCCTGACTTTC.

The chain has TRBV9 and TRBJ2-2; the match to TRBD1 covers 8 bases. CDR1 SGDLS and CDR2 YYNGEE come from the germline V gene. This CDR3 has 19 residues. V dropped 4 bases and J dropped 3; count of bases not matched to a gene: 17. The CDR3: CASSTRTGLTEYDTGELFF. The DNA of the CDR3 is TGTGCCAGCAGCACTAGGACAGGGCTAACAGAGTATGACACCGGGGAGCTGTTTTTT.

The chain carries TRBV20-1 and TRBJ2-2, with 14 bases that match TRBD2. Germline CDR1 and CDR2: DFQATT and SNEGSKA (reference sequence). The CDR3 spans 18 residues. With V trimmed by 3 bases and J by 7 bases, 13 bases remained unmatched. The CDR3 here is CSASPWGLAGEVGGELFF. The CDR3, as DNA: TGCAGTGCTAGTCCGTGGGGACTAGCGGGAGAAGTTGGCGGGGAGCTGTTTTTT.